Described below is a single TCR beta chain sequence and its context. Source study methods: Amplified reference gene primers provided the basis for estimating nucleated cell counts. Measured with immunoSEQ multiplex PCR; TCRdb has only the in-frame clones, and not every one. Clonal size and the V and J genes are those of that table, whereas D and trimming came from the DNA. The sample lists fewer than 350,000 clones; roughly 93% were seen once. Those enrolled, adults aged roughly 18 to 100 years, came from 20 to 25 US areas. Participants were placed into cohorts based on the clinical history they reported. This entry belongs to a study of blood T cell repertoires in COVID-19. The overall study: The United States, Italy and Spain were the sources of the acute and convalescent COVID-19 samples.

The CDR3 is 19 amino acids. The germline V gene has CDR1 SGHAT and CDR2 FQNNGV. Trimming left V 5 bases short and J 0 bases short, with 20 bases between. This sequence originates from a woman aged 40 to 49 with acute COVID-19. The J gene is TRBJ2-6, the V gene TRBV11-2; no definite D call. Sequenced material: PBMCs or T cells enriched from blood (not recorded which). CDR3 nucleotide sequence: TGTGCCAGCAGCCCCTCCGTGCGAACTGTCATCTCTGGGGCCAACGTCCTGACTTTC. This sequence encodes CASSPSVRTVISGANVLTF.